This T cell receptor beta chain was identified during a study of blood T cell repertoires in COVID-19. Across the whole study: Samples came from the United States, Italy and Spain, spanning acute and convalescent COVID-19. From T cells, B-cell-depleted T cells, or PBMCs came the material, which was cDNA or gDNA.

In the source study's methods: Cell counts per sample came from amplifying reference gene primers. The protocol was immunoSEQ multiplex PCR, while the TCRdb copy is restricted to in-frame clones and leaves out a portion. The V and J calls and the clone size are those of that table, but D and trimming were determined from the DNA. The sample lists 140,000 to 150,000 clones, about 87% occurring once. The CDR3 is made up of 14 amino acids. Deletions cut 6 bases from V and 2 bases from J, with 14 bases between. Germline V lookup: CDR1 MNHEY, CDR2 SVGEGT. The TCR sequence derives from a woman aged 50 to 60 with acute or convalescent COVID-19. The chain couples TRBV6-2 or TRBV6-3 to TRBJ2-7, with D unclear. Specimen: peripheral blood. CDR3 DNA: TGTGCCAGCAGCAGAGCTCCCCACGCCTACGAGCAGTACTTC. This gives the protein CASSRAPHAYEQYF.